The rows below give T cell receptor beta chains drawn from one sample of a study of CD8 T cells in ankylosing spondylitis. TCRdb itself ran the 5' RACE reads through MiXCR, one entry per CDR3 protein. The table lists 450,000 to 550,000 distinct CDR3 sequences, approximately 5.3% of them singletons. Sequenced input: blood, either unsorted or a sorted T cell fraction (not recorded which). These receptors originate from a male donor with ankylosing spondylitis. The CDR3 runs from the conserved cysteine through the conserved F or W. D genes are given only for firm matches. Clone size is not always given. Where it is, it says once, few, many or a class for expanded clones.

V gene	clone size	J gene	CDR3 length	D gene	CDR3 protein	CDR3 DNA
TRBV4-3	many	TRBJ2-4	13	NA	CASSQLGRNIQYF	TGCGCCAGCAGCCAACTGGGGAGAAACATTCAGTACTTC
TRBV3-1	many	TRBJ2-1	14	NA	CASTRGGGSNEQFF	TGTGCCAGCACGAGGGGGGGCGGGTCGAATGAGCAGTTCTTC
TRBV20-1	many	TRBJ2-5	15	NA	CSARGTRDSKETQYF	TGCAGTGCTAGAGGAACTCGGGACTCGAAAGAGACCCAGTACTTC
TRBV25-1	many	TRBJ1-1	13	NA	CATRQYMNTEAFF	TGTGCCACCCGACAGTACATGAACACTGAAGCTTTCTTT
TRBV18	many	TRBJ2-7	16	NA	CASSPGTGGPTYEQYF	TGTGCCAGCTCACCGGGCACCGGAGGGCCTACCTACGAGCAGTACTTC
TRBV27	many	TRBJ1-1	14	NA	CASSFGGGNTEAFF	TGTGCCAGCAGTTTCGGAGGGGGGAACACTGAAGCTTTCTTT
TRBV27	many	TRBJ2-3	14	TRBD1	CASSWTGVTDTQYF	TGTGCCAGCAGTTGGACAGGGGTGACAGATACGCAGTATTTT
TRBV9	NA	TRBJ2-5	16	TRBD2	CASSVGGRTSGETQYF	TGTGCCAGCAGCGTAGGTGGAAGGACTAGCGGAGAGACCCAGTACTTC
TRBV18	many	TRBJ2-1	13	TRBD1	CASSQAQGDEQFF	TGTGCCAGCTCACAAGCTCAGGGGGATGAGCAGTTCTTC
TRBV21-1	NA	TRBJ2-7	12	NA	CASSVRLGEQYF	TGTGCCAGCAGCGTCCGACTGGGCGAGCAGTACTTC
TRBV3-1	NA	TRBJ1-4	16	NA	CASSPDHPGLNEKLFF	TGTGCCAGCAGCCCCGACCACCCAGGACTTAATGAAAAACTGTTTTTT
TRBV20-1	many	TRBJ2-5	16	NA	CSAYGAWRGIKETQYF	TGCAGTGCTTATGGGGCCTGGAGGGGAATTAAAGAGACCCAGTACTTC
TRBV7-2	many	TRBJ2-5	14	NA	CASSAQVGMETQYF	TGTGCCAGCAGCGCCCAAGTGGGGATGGAGACCCAGTACTTC
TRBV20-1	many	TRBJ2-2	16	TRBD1	CSASPWDRANTGELFF	TGCAGTGCTAGCCCTTGGGACAGGGCGAACACCGGGGAGCTGTTTTTT
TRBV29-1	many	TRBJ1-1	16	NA	CSVERDATAPNTEAFF	TGCAGCGTTGAAAGAGATGCGACAGCACCGAACACTGAAGCTTTCTTT
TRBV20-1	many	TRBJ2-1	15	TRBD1	CSAKRQGAVKSEQFF	TGCAGTGCTAAGAGACAGGGGGCGGTAAAATCTGAGCAGTTCTTC
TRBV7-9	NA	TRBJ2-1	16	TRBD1	CASSLRQGASYNEQFF	TGTGCCAGCAGCCTGCGACAGGGGGCCTCCTACAATGAGCAGTTCTTC
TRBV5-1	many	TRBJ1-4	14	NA	CASSLQGVGEKLFF	TGCGCCAGCAGCTTACAGGGAGTCGGAGAAAAACTGTTTTTT
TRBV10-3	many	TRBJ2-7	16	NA	CAISESEVISGYEQYF	TGTGCCATCAGTGAGTCGGAAGTGATTAGCGGCTACGAGCAGTACTTC
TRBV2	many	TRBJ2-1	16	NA	CASREGVAVLYNEQFF	TGTGCCAGCAGGGAGGGAGTAGCGGTACTATACAATGAGCAGTTCTTC
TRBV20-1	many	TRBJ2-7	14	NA	CSARGAGFAYEQYF	TGCAGTGCTAGAGGAGCGGGTTTCGCCTACGAGCAGTACTTC
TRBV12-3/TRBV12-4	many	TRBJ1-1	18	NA	CASSLGFQGGGMNTEAFF	TGTGCCAGCAGTTTAGGGTTCCAGGGCGGAGGGATGAACACTGAAGCTTTCTTT
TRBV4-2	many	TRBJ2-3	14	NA	CASSLLPFEDTQYF	TGTGCCAGCAGCCTCCTCCCGTTTGAGGATACGCAGTATTTT
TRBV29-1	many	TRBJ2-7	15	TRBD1	CSVVGPGTGDYEQYF	TGCAGCGTTGTAGGTCCCGGGACAGGTGATTACGAGCAGTACTTC
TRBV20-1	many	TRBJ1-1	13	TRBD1	CSARDRAHTEAFF	TGCAGTGCTAGGGACAGGGCCCACACTGAAGCTTTCTTT
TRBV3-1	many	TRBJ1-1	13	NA	CASSQDLPGGAFF	TGTGCCAGCAGCCAAGATTTACCTGGAGGGGCTTTCTTT
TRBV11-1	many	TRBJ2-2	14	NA	CASSSPLGGGELFF	TGTGCCAGCAGCAGCCCCCTGGGTGGCGGGGAGCTGTTTTTT
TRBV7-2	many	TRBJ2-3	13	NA	CASSSQQTDTQYF	TGTGCCAGCAGCTCCCAACAGACAGATACGCAGTATTTT
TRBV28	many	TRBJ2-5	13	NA	CASSFRGDETQYF	TGTGCCAGCAGTTTCCGCGGGGATGAGACCCAGTACTTC
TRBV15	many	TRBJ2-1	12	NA	CATSRPSLEQFF	TGTGCCACCAGCAGACCTAGTCTTGAGCAGTTCTTC